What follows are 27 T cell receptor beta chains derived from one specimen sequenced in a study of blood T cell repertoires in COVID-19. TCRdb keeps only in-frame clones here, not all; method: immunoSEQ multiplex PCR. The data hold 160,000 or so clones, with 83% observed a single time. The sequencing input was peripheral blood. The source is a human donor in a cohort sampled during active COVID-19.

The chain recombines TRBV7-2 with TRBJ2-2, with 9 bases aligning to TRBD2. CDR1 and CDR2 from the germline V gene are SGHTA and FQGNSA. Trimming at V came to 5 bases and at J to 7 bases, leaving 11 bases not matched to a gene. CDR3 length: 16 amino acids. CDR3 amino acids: CASSPQSGGHGGELFF. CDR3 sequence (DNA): TGTGCCAGCAGCCCGCAAAGCGGGGGGCACGGCGGGGAGCTGTTTTTT.

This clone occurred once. The CDR3 here is CASSLEGQGTQPQHF. The CDR3 coding sequence is TGTGCCAGCAGCTTAGAGGGACAGGGTACTCAGCCCCAGCATTTT. The gene calls are TRBV7-9 and TRBJ1-5; 9 bases line up with TRBD1. The CDR3 has 15 amino acids. The V gene's germline CDR1 is SEHNR and CDR2 FQNEAQ (reference sequence). J lost 6 bases, V lost 1 base, and 4 bases had no gene match.

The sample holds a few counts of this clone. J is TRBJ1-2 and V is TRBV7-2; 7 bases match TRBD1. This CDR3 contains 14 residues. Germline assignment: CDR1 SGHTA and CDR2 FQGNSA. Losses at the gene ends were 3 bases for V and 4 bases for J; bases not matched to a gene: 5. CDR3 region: CASSLGGQIYGYTF. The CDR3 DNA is TGTGCCAGCAGCTTGGGGGGACAGATCTATGGCTACACCTTC.

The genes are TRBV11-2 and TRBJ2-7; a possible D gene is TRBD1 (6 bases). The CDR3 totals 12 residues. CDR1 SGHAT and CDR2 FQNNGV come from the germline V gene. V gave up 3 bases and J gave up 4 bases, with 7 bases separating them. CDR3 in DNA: TGTGCCAGCAGCTTCACAGGGTACGAGCAGTACTTC. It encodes CASSFTGYEQYF.

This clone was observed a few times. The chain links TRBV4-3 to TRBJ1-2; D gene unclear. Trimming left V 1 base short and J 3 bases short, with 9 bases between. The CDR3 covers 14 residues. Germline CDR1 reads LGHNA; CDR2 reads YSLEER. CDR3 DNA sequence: TGCGCCAGCAGCCAAGGAACAGCATACTATGGCTACACCTTC. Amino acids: CASSQGTAYYGYTF.

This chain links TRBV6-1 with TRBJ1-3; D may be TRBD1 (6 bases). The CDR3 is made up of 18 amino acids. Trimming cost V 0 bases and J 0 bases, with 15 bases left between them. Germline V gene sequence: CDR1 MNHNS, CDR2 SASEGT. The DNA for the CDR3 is TGTGCCAGCAGTGAAGCGGGTTTCCTAGGGGGCTCTGGAAACACCATATATTTT. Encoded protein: CASSEAGFLGGSGNTIYF.

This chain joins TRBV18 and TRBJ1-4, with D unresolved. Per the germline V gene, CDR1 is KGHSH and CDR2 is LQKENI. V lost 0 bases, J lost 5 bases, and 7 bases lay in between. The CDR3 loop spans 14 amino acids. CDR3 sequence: CASSPPVENEKLFF. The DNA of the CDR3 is TGTGCCAGCTCACCACCGGTGGAGAATGAAAAACTGTTTTTT. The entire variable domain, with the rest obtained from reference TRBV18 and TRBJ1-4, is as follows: NAGVMQNPRHLVRRRGQEARLRCSPMKGHSHVYWYRQLPEEGLKFMVYLQKENIIDESGMPKERFSAEFPKEGPSILRIQQVVRGDSAAYFCASSPPVENEKLFFGSGTQLSVL.

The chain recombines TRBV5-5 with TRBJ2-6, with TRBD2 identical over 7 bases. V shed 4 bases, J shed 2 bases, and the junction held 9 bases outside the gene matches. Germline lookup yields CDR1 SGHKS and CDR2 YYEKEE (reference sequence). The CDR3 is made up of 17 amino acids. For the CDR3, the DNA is TGTGCCAGCAGCGTGGCTTCGGGAGGTACTGGGGCCAACGTCCTGACTTTC. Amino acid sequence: CASSVASGGTGANVLTF.

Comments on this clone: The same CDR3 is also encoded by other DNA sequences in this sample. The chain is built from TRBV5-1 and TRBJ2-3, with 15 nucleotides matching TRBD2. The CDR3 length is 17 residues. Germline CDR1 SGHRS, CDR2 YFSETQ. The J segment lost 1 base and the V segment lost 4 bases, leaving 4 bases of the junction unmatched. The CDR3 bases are TGCGCCAGCAGCCCGGGACTAGCGGGAGGCGGCACAGATACGCAGTATTTT. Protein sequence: CASSPGLAGGGTDTQYF.

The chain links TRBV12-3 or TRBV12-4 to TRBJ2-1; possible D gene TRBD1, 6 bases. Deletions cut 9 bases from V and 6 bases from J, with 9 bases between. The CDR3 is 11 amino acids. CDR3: CASRGGNEQFF. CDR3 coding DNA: TGTGCCAGTCGAGGGGGCAATGAGCAGTTCTTC.

The CDR3 is CASSSSLPRGETQYF. For the CDR3, the DNA is TGCGCCAGCAGCTCGAGCCTTCCTAGAGGGGAGACCCAGTACTTC. The rearrangement joins TRBV5-1 to TRBJ2-5, with D perhaps matching TRBD2 (5 bases). Looked up from germline, CDR1 is SGHRS and CDR2 is YFSETQ. V was shortened by 3 bases and J by 5 bases, with 17 bases between the two germline ends. The CDR3 has 15 residues.

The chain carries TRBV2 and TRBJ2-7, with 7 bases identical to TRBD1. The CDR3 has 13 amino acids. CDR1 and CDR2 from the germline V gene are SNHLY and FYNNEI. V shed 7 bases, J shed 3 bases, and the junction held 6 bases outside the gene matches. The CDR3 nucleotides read TGTGCCAGCACCCGGGACAGTTACTACGAGCAGTACTTC. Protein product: CASTRDSYYEQYF.

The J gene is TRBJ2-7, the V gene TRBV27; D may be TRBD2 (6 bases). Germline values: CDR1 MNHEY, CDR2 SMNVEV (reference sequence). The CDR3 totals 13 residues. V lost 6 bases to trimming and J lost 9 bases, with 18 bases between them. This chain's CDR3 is CASSQAGPLGQYF. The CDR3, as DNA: TGTGCCAGCAGCCAGGCGGGACCCCTGGGGCAGTACTTC.

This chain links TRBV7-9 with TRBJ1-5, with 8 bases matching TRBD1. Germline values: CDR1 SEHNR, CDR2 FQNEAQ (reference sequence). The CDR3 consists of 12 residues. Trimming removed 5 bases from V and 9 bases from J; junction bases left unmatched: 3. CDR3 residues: CASSQGAGPQHF. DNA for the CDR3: TGTGCCAGCAGCCAGGGGGCGGGGCCCCAGCATTTT.

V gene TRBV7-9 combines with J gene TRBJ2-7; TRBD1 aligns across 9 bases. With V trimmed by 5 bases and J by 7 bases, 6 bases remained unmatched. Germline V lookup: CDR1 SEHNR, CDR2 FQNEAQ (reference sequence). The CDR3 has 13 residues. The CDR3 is CASSPGTGPEQYF. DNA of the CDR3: TGTGCCAGCAGCCCGGGGACAGGGCCGGAGCAGTACTTC.

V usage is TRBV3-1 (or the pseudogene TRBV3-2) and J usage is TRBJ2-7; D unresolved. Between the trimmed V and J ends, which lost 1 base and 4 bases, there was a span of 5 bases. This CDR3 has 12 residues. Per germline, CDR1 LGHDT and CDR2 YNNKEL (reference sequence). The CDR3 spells CASSQAFYEQYF. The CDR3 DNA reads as TGTGCCAGCAGCCAAGCCTTTTACGAGCAGTACTTC.

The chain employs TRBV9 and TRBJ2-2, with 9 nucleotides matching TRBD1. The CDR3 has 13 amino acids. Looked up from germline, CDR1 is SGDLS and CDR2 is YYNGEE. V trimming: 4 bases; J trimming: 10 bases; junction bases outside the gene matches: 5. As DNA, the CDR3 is TGTGCCAGCAGCCTCGGGACAGGGACGGAGCTGTTTTTT. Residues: CASSLGTGTELFF.

In DNA form, the CDR3 reads TGTGCAAGTCGCTTTAAGAGACAGGGCAGCACAGATACGCAGTATTTT. Translating gives CASRFKRQGSTDTQYF. The genes are TRBV12-2 and TRBJ2-3; TRBD1 is the table's D call and was not checked against the DNA. TRBV12-2 is described as a pseudogene. The CDR3 is 16 residues long.

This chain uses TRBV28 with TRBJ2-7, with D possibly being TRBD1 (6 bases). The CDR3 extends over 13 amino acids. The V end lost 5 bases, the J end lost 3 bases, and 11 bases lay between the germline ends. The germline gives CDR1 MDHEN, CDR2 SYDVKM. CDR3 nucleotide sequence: TGTGCCAGCAGTGTCACAGGGAACTACGAGCAGTACTTC. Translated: CASSVTGNYEQYF.

The CDR3 protein is CASSQQDEVPWSGSPLHF. The CDR3 region has the DNA TGTGCCAGCAGCCAACAAGATGAGGTTCCCTGGAGCGGTTCACCCCTCCACTTT. The V gene is TRBV3-1 (or the pseudogene TRBV3-2), the J gene TRBJ1-6, with no clear D. V was pared by 2 bases and J by 9 bases, with 23 bases between. Germline loops: CDR1 LGHDT, CDR2 YNNKEL (reference sequence). The CDR3 is made up of 18 amino acids.

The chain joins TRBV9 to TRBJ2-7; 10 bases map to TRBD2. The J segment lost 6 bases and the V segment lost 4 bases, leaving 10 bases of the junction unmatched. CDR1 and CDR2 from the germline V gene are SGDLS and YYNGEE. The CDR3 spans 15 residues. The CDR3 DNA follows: TGTGCCAGCAGCCCCCCCAGCGGGGGGGCACGCGAGCAGTACTTC. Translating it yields CASSPPSGGAREQYF. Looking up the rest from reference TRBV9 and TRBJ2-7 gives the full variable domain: DSGVTQTPKHLITATGQRVTLRCSPRSGDLSVYWYQQSLDQGLQFLIQYYNGEERAKGNILERFSAQQFPDLHSELNLSSLELGDSALYFCASSPPSGGAREQYFGPGTRLTVT.

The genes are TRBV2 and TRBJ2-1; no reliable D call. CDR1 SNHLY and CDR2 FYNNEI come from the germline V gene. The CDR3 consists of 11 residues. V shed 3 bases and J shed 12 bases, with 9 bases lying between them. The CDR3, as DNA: TGTGCCAGCAGTGAGGTGTGGAGGCAGTTCTTC. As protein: CASSEVWRQFF.

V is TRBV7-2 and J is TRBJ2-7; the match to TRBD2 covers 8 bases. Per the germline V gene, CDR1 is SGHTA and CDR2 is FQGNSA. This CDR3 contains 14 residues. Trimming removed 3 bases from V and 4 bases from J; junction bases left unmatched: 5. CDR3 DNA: TGTGCCAGCAGCTTTTTCGGGGGGGCTTACGAGCAGTACTTC. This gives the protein CASSFFGGAYEQYF.

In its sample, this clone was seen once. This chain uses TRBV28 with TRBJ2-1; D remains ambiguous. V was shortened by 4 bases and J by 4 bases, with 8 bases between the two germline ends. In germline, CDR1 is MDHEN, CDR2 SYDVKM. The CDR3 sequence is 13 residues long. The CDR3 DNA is TGTGCCAGCAGTTCTCCCCGGTACAATGAGCAGTTCTTC. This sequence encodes CASSSPRYNEQFF. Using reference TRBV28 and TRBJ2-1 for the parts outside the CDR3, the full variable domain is DVKVTQSSRYLVKRTGEKVFLECVQDMDHENMFWYRQDPGLGLRLIYFSYDVKMKEKGDIPEGYSVSREKKERFSLILESASTNQTSMYLCASSSPRYNEQFFGPGTRLTVL.

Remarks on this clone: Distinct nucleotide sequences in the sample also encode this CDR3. The CDR3 reads CASTLVGGYGYTF. The DNA for the CDR3 is TGTGCCAGCACCCTAGTAGGGGGCTATGGCTACACCTTC. This rearrangement joins TRBV28 to TRBJ1-2; possibly TRBD1 for D (6 bases). The CDR3 loop spans 13 amino acids. Trimming pared 7 bases from V and 4 bases from J, leaving 13 bases between. Per germline, CDR1 MDHEN and CDR2 SYDVKM.

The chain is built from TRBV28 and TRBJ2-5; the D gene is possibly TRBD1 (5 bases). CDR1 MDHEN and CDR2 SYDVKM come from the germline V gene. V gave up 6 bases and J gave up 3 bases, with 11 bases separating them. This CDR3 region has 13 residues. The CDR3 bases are TGTGCCAGCAGCCCCGACAGAAAAGAGACCCAGTACTTC. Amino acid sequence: CASSPDRKETQYF.

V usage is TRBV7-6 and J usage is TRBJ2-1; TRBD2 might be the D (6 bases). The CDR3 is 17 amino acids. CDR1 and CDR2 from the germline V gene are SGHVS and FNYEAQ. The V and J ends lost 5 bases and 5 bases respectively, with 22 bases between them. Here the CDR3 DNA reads TGTGCCAGCAGCCCAACCGTGGGACTCGCCAAGAACAATGAGCAGTTCTTC. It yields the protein CASSPTVGLAKNNEQFF. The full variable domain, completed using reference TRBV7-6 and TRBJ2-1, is GAGVSQSPRYKVTKRGQDVALRCDPISGHVSLYWYRQALGQGPEFLTYFNYEAQQDKSGLPNDRFSAERPEGSISTLTIQRTEQRDSAMYRCASSPTVGLAKNNEQFFGPGTRLTVL.